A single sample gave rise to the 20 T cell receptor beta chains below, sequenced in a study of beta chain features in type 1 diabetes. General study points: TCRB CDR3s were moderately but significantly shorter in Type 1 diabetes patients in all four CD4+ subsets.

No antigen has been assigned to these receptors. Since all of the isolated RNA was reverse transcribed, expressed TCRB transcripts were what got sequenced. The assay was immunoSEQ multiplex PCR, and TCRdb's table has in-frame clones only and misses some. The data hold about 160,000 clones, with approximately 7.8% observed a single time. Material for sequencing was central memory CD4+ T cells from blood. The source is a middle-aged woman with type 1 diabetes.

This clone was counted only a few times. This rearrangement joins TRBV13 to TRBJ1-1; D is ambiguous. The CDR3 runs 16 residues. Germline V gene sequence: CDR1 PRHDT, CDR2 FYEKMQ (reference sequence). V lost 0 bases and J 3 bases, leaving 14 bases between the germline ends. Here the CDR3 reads CASSLGVIYMDTEAFF. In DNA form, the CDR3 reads TGTGCCAGCAGCTTAGGGGTGATATACATGGACACTGAAGCTTTCTTT. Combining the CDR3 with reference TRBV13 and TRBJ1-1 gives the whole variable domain AAGVIQSPRHLIKEKRETATLKCYPIPRHDTVYWYQQGPGQDPQFLISFYEKMQSDKGSIPDRFSAQQFSDYHSELNMSSLELGDSALYFCASSLGVIYMDTEAFFGQGTRLTVV.

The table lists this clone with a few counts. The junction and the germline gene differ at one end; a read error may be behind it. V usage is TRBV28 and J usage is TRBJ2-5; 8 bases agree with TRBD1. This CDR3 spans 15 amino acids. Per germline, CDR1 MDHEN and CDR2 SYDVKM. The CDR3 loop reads CASSLRARGRTPGDF. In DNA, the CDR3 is TGTGCCAGCAGTTTAAGGGCCAGGGGGCGGACCCCCGGGGACTTC.

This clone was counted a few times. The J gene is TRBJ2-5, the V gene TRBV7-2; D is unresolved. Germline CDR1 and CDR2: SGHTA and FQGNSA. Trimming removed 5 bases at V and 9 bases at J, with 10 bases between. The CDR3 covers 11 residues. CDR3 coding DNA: TGTGCCAGCAGCGCGGATTTCGCCCAGTACTTC. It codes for CASSADFAQYF. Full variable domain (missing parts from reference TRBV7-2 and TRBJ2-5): GAGVSQSPSNKVTEKGKDVELRCDPISGHTALYWYRQSLGQGLEFLIYFQGNSAPDKSGLPSDRFSAERTGGSVSTLTIQRTQQEDSAVYLCASSADFAQYFGPGTRLLVL.

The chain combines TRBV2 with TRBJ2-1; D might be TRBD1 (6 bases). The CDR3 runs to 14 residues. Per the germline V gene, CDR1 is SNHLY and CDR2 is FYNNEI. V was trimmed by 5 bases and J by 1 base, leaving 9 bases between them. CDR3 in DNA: TGTGCCAGCAGTCAGGACAGATCCTACAATGAGCAGTTCTTC. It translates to CASSQDRSYNEQFF.

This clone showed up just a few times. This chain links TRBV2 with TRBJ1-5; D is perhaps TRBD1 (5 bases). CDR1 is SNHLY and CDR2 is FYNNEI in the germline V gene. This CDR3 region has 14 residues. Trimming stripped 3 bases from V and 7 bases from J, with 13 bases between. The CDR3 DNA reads TGTGCCAGCAGTGAGGGCAGGGCTGGCCAGCCCCAGCATTTT. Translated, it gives CASSEGRAGQPQHF.

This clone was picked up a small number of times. CDR3 bases: TGTGCTAGTGCCGACCTACAGGGATCTGAAGCTTTCTTT. The encoded protein is CASADLQGSEAFF. The chain carries TRBV12-5 and TRBJ1-1, with TRBD1 as a possible D gene (6 bases). Trimming removed 7 bases at V and 6 bases at J, with 15 bases between. CDR3 size: 13 residues. From germline, CDR1 is LGHNT and CDR2 FRNRAP.

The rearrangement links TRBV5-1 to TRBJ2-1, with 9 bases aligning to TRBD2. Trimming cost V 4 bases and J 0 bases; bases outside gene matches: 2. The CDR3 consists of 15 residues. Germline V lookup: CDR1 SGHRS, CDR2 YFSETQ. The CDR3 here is CASSLSGSSYNEQFF. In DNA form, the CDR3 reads TGCGCCAGCAGCCTTAGCGGGAGCTCCTACAATGAGCAGTTCTTC.

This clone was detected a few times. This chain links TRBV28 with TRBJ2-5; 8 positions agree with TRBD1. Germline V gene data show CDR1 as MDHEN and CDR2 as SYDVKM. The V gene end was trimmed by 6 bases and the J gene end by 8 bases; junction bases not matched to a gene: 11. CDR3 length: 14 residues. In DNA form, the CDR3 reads TGTGCCAGCAGACCTACAGGGGGGCTCCTAACCCAGTACTTC. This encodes CASRPTGGLLTQYF.

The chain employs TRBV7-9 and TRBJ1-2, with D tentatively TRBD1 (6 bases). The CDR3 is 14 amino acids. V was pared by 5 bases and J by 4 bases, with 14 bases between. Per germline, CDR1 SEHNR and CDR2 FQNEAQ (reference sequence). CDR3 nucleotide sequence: TGTGCCAGCAGCCAGGGGCCAGGCGGCTATGGCTACACCTTC. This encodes CASSQGPGGYGYTF.

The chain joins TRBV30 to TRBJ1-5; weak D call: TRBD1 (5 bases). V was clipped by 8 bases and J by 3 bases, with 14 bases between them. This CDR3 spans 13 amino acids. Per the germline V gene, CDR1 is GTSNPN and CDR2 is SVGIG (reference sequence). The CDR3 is CAAGRGDNQPQHF. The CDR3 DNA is TGTGCCGCCGGGAGGGGAGACAATCAGCCCCAGCATTTT. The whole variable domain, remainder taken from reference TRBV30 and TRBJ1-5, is SQTIHQWPATLVQPVGSPLSLECTVEGTSNPNLYWYRQAAGRGLQLLFYSVGIGQISSEVPQNLSASRPQDRQFILSSKKLLLSDSGFYLCAAGRGDNQPQHFGDGTRLSIL.

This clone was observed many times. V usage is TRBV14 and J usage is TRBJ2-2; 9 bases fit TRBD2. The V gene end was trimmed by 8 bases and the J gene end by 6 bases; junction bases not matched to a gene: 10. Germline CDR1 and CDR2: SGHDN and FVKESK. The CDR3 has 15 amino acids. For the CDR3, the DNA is TGTGCCAGCGGGCGCGGGAGGGTAAGAGCCGGGGAGCTGTTTTTT. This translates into CASGRGRVRAGELFF. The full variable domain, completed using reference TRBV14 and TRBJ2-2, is EAGVTQFPSHSVIEKGQTVTLRCDPISGHDNLYWYRRVMGKEIKFLLHFVKESKQDESGMPNNRFLAERTGGTYSTLKVQPAELEDSGVYFCASGRGRVRAGELFFGEGSRLTVL.

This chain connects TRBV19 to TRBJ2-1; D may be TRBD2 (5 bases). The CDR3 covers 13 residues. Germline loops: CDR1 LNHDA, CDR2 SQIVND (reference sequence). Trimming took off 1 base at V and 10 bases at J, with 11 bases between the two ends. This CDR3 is CASSIADLGEQFF. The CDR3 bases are TGTGCCAGTAGTATAGCGGACTTGGGGGAGCAGTTCTTC.

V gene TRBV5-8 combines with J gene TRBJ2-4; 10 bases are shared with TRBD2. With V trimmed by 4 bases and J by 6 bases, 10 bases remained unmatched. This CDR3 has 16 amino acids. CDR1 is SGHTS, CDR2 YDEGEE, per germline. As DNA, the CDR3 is TGTGCCAGCAGCCAAATGTCTGGACTAGCGGTAAACATTCAGTACTTC. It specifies CASSQMSGLAVNIQYF.

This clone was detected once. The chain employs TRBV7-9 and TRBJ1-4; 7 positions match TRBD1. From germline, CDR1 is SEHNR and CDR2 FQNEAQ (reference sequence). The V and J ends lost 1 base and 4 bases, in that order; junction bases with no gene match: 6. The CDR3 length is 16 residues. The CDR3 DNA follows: TGTGCCAGCAGCTTAGGCGAGGGACAGCTTAATGAAAAACTGTTTTTT. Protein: CASSLGEGQLNEKLFF. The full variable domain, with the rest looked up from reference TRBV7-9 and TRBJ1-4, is DTGVSQNPRHKITKRGQNVTFRCDPISEHNRLYWYRQTLGQGPEFLTYFQNEAQLEKSRLLSDRFSAERPKGSFSTLEIQRTEQGDSAMYLCASSLGEGQLNEKLFFGSGTQLSVL.

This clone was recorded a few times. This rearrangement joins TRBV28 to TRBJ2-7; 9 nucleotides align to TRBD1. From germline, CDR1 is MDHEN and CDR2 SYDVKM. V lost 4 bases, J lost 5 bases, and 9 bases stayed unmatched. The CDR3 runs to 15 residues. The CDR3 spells CASSSPGQGIHEQYF. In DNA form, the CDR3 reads TGTGCCAGCAGTTCCCCGGGACAGGGTATACACGAGCAGTACTTC.

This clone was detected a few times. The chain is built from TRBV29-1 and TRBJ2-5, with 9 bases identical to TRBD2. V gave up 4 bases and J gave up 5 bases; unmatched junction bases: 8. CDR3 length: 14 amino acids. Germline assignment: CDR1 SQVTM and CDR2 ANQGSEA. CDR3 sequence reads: CSVGNSGRSETQYF. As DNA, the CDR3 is TGCAGCGTTGGGAATAGCGGGAGAAGCGAGACCCAGTACTTC.

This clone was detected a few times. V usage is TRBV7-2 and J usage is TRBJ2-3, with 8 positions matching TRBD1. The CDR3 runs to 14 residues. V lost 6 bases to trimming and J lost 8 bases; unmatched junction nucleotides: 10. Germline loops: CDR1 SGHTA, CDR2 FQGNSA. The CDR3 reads CASRRGQESSTQYF. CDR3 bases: TGTGCCAGCAGAAGGGGACAGGAAAGTAGTACGCAGTATTTT. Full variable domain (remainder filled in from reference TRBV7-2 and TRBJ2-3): GAGVSQSPSNKVTEKGKDVELRCDPISGHTALYWYRQSLGQGLEFLIYFQGNSAPDKSGLPSDRFSAERTGGSVSTLTIQRTQQEDSAVYLCASRRGQESSTQYFGPGTRLTVL.

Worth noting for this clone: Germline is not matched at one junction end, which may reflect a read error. CDR3 residues: CASTPVTGGVKTEAFF. The CDR3 DNA reads as TGTGCCAGCACCCCCGTGACAGGGGGCGTGAAGACTGAAGCTTTCTTT. This chain connects TRBV27 to TRBJ1-1; TRBD1 agrees at 10 bases. The germline V gene has CDR1 MNHEY and CDR2 SMNVEV (reference sequence). This CDR3 has 16 amino acids.

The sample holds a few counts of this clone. In DNA form, the CDR3 reads TGTGCCAGCAGCGATGGGACAGGGGGCAGACATGAGCAGTTCTTC. This codes for CASSDGTGGRHEQFF. The rearrangement joins TRBV7-2 to TRBJ2-1, with 12 bases aligning to TRBD1. CDR1 and CDR2 from the germline V gene are SGHTA and FQGNSA. J was trimmed by 8 bases and V by 5 bases; bases with no gene match: 7. This CDR3 contains 15 residues.

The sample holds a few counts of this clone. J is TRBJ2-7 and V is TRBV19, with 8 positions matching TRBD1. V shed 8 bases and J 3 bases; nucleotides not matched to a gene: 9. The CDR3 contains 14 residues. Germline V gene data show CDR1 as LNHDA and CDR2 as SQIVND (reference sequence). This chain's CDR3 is CASGGTGGFYEQYF. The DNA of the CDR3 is TGTGCCAGTGGGGGAACAGGGGGTTTCTACGAGCAGTACTTC.